This T cell receptor (beta chain) derives from a study of technical replicates of blood from a handful of donors. TCRdb's copy holds only in-frame clones and misses some; the assay was immunoSEQ multiplex PCR. Found here are 100,000 or so clones, around 96% of them singletons; the top ten hold around 0.2%. The germline gives CDR1 SGHAT, CDR2 FQNNGV. The CDR3 totals 14 residues. V dropped 0 bases and J dropped 10 bases, with 12 bases sitting between them. The V call is TRBV11-2, the J call TRBJ1-4, with a weak D call TRBD1 (6 bases). This clonotype originated in a human donor in good health. The sample consisted of T cells isolated from PBMCs. The CDR3 sequence is CASSLESATGKLFF. In DNA, the CDR3 is TGTGCCAGCAGCTTAGAGTCAGCGACAGGAAAACTGTTTTTT.